In its sample, the clone carrying this TCR beta chain was seen a few times. Its target is unknown. The data were obtained in a study of post-analysis software for immune sequencing data. Study results and caveats: Significantly lower normalized Chao1 diversity was seen in multiple sclerosis patients than in controls. There were a handful of TRBV segments more frequent in patients than controls, and TRBV5-6, TRBV5-1 and TRBV20-1 were among them.

Tagging with unique molecular identifiers was a feature of the TCR beta cDNA libraries. Input amounts of roughly 0.9 to 10 million T cells were used. These gave around 500,000 cDNA molecules, so each molecule approximated one T cell. TCRdb called the PCR reads again in MiXCR, with one record for every CDR3 protein. Of 150,000 to 200,000 distinct CDR3 sequences in the sample, 35% to 40% are singletons; the top ten hold under 30%. CDR1 and CDR2 from the germline V gene are LNHNV and YYDKDF (reference sequence). The CDR3 contains 15 residues. Trimming cost V 3 bases and J 2 bases; bases outside gene matches: 5.

The rearrangement uses TRBV15 and TRBJ2-3; 7 bases are shared with TRBD2. The receptor was isolated from a girl aged 5-17 years with multiple sclerosis. The sequencing here drew on blood, taken after autologous hematopoietic stem cell transplantation. In DNA form, the CDR3 reads TGTGCCACCAGCAGGACAGCGGGGCACACAGATACGCAGTATTTT. Protein: CATSRTAGHTDTQYF. The variable domain in full, completed from reference TRBV15 and TRBJ2-3, reads DAMVIQNPRYQVTQFGKPVTLSCSQTLNHNVMYWYQQKSSQAPKLLFHYYDKDFNNEADTPDNFQSRRPNTSFCFLDIRSPGLGDTAMYLCATSRTAGHTDTQYFGPGTRLTVL.